This entry features one TCR delta chain sequence. A read error is the likely source, as a far larger clone sits one nucleotide away. This specimen includes other DNA sequences encoding the same CDR3. TCRdb fed the multiplex PCR reads into CATT to redo clone calling. The table lists 45,000 to 60,000 delta-chain clones, more than 1.5% of them singletons. This sample is drawn from a study of γδ T cells in repeated Plasmodium falciparum infection. Study-wide context: Timepoints: baseline, immediately before selected infections, and 21 days after every infection.

The CDR3 is 22 residues long. V lost 1 base and J lost 3; bases outside the gene matches: 25. The germline CDR1 and CDR2 sequences are TSWWSYY and QGS. Flow sorting of PBMC yielded separate Vgamma9/Vdelta2+ and Vdelta2-negative gammadelta T cell populations for bulk repertoire analysis. The V call is TRDV1, the J call TRDJ1; TRDD3 matches 8 bases. TCRdb is silent on the J gene; assignment here came from matching the DNA to germline. The sample consisted of gamma-delta T cells from blood. The clonotype comes from a pool of human donors (malaria-infected and uninfected, not separated). CDR3 nucleotides: TGTGCTCTTGGGGAACCCTTTTCCTCCACTGGGGGGTACTATTATGGGCCCGATAAACTCATCTTT. It codes for CALGEPFSSTGGYYYGPDKLIF.